This T cell receptor (beta chain) was sequenced for a study of T-cell reconstitution after alpha-beta-depleted transplantation in children. The study's findings and limits: As was reported, about two months after transplant, alpha-beta T cells came from several hundred expanded graft clones. Surviving recipient T cells and thymic progenitors accounted for the high day-60 TCRbeta diversity observed in some patients. Among T cells one year after transplant, newly produced cells accounted for most counts and diversity.

The CDR3 sequence is 16 residues long. The germline CDR1 and CDR2 sequences are SGHRS and YFSETQ. V shed 1 base and J shed 5 bases, with 19 bases lying between them. This clonotype has more than one count but fewer than ten. The antigen is not known. Unique molecular identifiers were incorporated when the TCRbeta library was constructed. TCRdb passed the PCR reads through MiXCR, listing each CDR3 protein once. The repertoire includes some 840,000 distinct CDR3 sequences, 15% to 20% of them detected once, and roughly 5% sits in the top ten. The receptor comes from a male patient aged 10-17 years who had a stem cell transplant for acute lymphoblastic leukemia, so the T cells may come from the graft donor. The rearrangement uses TRBV5-1 and TRBJ2-7, with a weak D call TRBD1 (5 bases). Sample: PBMCs, mostly from graft donor cells, taken 360 days after TCRalphabeta/CD19-depleted stem cell transplant. As DNA, the CDR3 is TGCGCCAGCAGCTTGTCCCCGTCGGCAGGGAACGACGAGCAGTACTTC. Amino acids: CASSLSPSAGNDEQYF.